This is a list of T cell receptor beta chains from one sample in a study of blood T cell repertoires in COVID-19. TCRdb keeps only in-frame clones here, not all; method: immunoSEQ multiplex PCR. The sample has some 370,000 clones; about 87% are singletons. The sample was peripheral blood. These receptors were collected from a woman aged 25 to 39 with COVID-19, enrolled during active disease. Each CDR3 is given with its conserved first and last residue. The D gene is left open where the match is weak. Only part of the rows carry a size: once, few, many, or a class if the clone is expanded.

CDR3 length	J gene	D gene	V gene	clone size	CDR3 DNA	CDR3 protein
13	TRBJ2-7	TRBD1	TRBV4-2	-	TGTGCCAGCAGCCCGGACAGGGCTAACGAGCAGTACTTC	CASSPDRANEQYF
17	TRBJ2-1	TRBD2	TRBV4-1	-	TGCGCCAGCAGCCGGACCATAGCGGGAGACCCCTACAATGAGCAGTTCTTC	CASSRTIAGDPYNEQFF
16	TRBJ2-7	TRBD2	TRBV9	-	TGTGCCAGCAGCGTAGGATTAGCGGGAGGGTGGTACGAGCAGTACTTC	CASSVGLAGGWYEQYF
15	TRBJ2-1	-	TRBV6-5	once	TGTGCCAGCAGTTACTCGAGCCCCACCTACAATGAGCAGTTCTTC	CASSYSSPTYNEQFF
15	TRBJ1-6	-	TRBV6-6	-	TGTGCCAGCACCGACGGGGTACCCTATAATTCACCCCTCCACTTT	CASTDGVPYNSPLHF
15	TRBJ2-6	-	TRBV6-6	-	TGTGCCAGCAGTTACTCGGGGCAAGGGGCCAACGTCCTGACTTTC	CASSYSGQGANVLTF
15	TRBJ1-5	-	TRBV7-2	once	TGTGCCAGCAGCCCGCGGCCTTCTCGGCTTCAGCCCCAGCATTTT	CASSPRPSRLQPQHF
13	TRBJ1-1	-	TRBV19	-	TGTGCCAGTAGTATAAACAGGAACACTGAAGCTTTCTTT	CASSINRNTEAFF
15	TRBJ2-3	TRBD2	TRBV4-1	-	TGCGCCAGCAGCCAAACTAGCGGGAACACAGATACGCAGTATTTT	CASSQTSGNTDTQYF
15	TRBJ1-1	-	TRBV7-5	-	TGTGTCAGAAGCTTAGTCCAGGGTATGAACACTGAAGCTTTCTTT	CVRSLVQGMNTEAFF
14	TRBJ2-1	TRBD2	TRBV3-1/TRBV3-2	once	TGTGCCAGCAGCCAAACGAACGGGAGGCATGAGCAGTTCTTC	CASSQTNGRHEQFF
15	TRBJ1-2	-	TRBV7-8	-	TGTGCCAGCAGCTTAAGGCCGGACACCAACTATGGCTACACCTTC	CASSLRPDTNYGYTF
13	TRBJ1-1	-	TRBV25-1	once	TGTGCCAGCAGTGATCCCCCGGACACTGAAGCTTTCTTT	CASSDPPDTEAFF
12	TRBJ2-7	TRBD1	TRBV28	-	TGTGCCACCGGACAGGGACGCGGCGAGCAGTACTTC	CATGQGRGEQYF
17	TRBJ2-1	TRBD2	TRBV11-3	-	TGTGCCAGCAGCGGAGGTTTAGGAGCGGGAGGGGGGTCCGGGCAGTTCTTC	CASSGGLGAGGGSGQFF
16	TRBJ1-1	TRBD1	TRBV5-5	-	TGTGCCAGCAGCCTACGGGACAGGGAGGAGAACACTGAAGCTTTCTTT	CASSLRDREENTEAFF
15	TRBJ2-7	-	TRBV21-1	-	TGTGCCATCTCGTCCGGGACAGGCGATTGTTACGAGCAGTACTTC	CAISSGTGDCYEQYF
15	TRBJ2-2	TRBD1	TRBV28	-	TGTGCCAGCAGTCGGACAGGGGGAACGGGCGGGGAGCTGTTTTTT	CASSRTGGTGGELFF
13	TRBJ2-7	-	TRBV9	once	TGTGCCAGCAGTTCAGACTCTTCCTACGAGCAGTACTTC	CASSSDSSYEQYF
16	TRBJ1-4	TRBD1	TRBV27	once	TGTGCCAGCAGTCTTGGACAGGGCCGGACTAATGAAAAACTGTTTTTT	CASSLGQGRTNEKLFF
15	TRBJ2-1	TRBD2	TRBV6-2/TRBV6-3	-	TGTGCCAGCAGTGGATTAGCGGGAATTTACAATGAGCAGTTCTTC	CASSGLAGIYNEQFF
14	TRBJ2-2	TRBD2	TRBV28	-	TGTGCCACCCGGACTAGCGGGGGCACCGGGGAGCTGTTTTTT	CATRTSGGTGELFF
15	TRBJ2-7	TRBD2	TRBV9	-	TGTGCCAGCAGCGTATCTAGCGGGAGCGCCTACGAGCAGTACTTC	CASSVSSGSAYEQYF
13	TRBJ2-3	-	TRBV4-3	-	TGCGCCAGCAGCCAAGATTCCGCAGGTACGCAGTATTTT	CASSQDSAGTQYF
16	TRBJ2-3	-	TRBV7-9	-	TGTGCCAGCAGTGAACCATCGGGGGACTTCACAGATACGCAGTATTTT	CASSEPSGDFTDTQYF
15	TRBJ2-1	TRBD2	TRBV6-1	-	TGTGCCAGCAGTGAAGTAGTAGCGGGAGGGGGTGAGCAGTTCTTC	CASSEVVAGGGEQFF
18	TRBJ2-3	TRBD2	TRBV4-3	-	TGCGCCAGCAGCCAGGGGGTACTAGCGGGAGGGTCAGCAGATACGCAGTATTTT	CASSQGVLAGGSADTQYF
16	TRBJ2-1	-	TRBV4-1	-	TGCGCCAGCAGCCCTCCTAGGTTCAGCTCCTACAATGAGCAGTTCTTC	CASSPPRFSSYNEQFF
14	TRBJ1-2	-	TRBV7-9	-	TGTGCCAGCAGCTTAGTGGCGTTAGGCGGTGGCTACACCTTC	CASSLVALGGGYTF
16	TRBJ1-5	TRBD1	TRBV15	-	TGTGCCACCAGCAGCCGGGACAGGGGTTCCAATCAGCCCCAGCATTTT	CATSSRDRGSNQPQHF
14	TRBJ1-2	-	TRBV28	once	TGTGCCAGCAGTGTGGACAGATCTAACTATGGCTACACCTTC	CASSVDRSNYGYTF
14	TRBJ2-1	TRBD1	TRBV5-1	-	TGCGCCAGCAGGACAGGGGGCCCGTACAATGAGCAGTTCTTC	CASRTGGPYNEQFF
15	TRBJ2-3	TRBD1	TRBV5-6	-	TGTGCCAGCAGCTTGTTTGGCAGGGGGCCAGATACGCAGTATTTT	CASSLFGRGPDTQYF
15	TRBJ2-1	TRBD2	TRBV6-5	-	TGTGCCAGCAGTTACTCGGCCGGGGGGGAGAATGAGCAGTTCTTC	CASSYSAGGENEQFF
18	TRBJ2-2	TRBD1	TRBV5-4	-	TGTGCCAGCAGCTTGGGGGGATCCGGGACAGGGAACACCGGGGAGCTGTTTTTT	CASSLGGSGTGNTGELFF
16	TRBJ1-5	-	TRBV2	few	TGTGCCAGCAGTGAAAGTCCGGCTAGAGGCAATCAGCCCCAGCATTTT	CASSESPARGNQPQHF
12	TRBJ2-7	-	TRBV10-1	few	TGCGCCAGCAGTGCCCCCGTCTACGATTTTTTCTTC	CASSAPVYDFFF
16	TRBJ1-1	-	TRBV5-1	few	TGCGCCAGCAGCTTGAGTTTGTGGACTCTGAACACTGAAGCTTTCTTT	CASSLSLWTLNTEAFF
13	TRBJ1-6	-	TRBV6-5	-	TGTGCCAGCAATCGGAGAGAAGGTTCACCCCTCCACTTT	CASNRREGSPLHF
16	TRBJ1-2	-	TRBV7-2	-	TGTGCCAGCAGCTTAATTGGTAGTACGGAGATCTATGGCTACACCTTC	CASSLIGSTEIYGYTF
15	TRBJ1-2	TRBD1	TRBV5-5	few	TGTGCCAGCAGCCGTCAGGTGGACAGGCTCGATGGCTACACCTTC	CASSRQVDRLDGYTF